This T cell receptor (beta chain) was identified in a study of T-cell reconstitution after alpha-beta-depleted transplantation in children. During its preparation, the TCRbeta library received unique molecular identifiers. TCRdb recomputed calls from the PCR reads with MiXCR, one row per CDR3 protein. Here the sample spans about 640,000 distinct CDR3 sequences, roughly 13% being singletons. This clonotype has just a few counts. Its antigen is undetermined. This CDR3 is built from 11 residues. Germline-derived CDR1 and CDR2 are SQVTM and ANQGSEA. The V end lost 3 bases, the J end lost 4 bases, and 7 bases lay between the germline ends. Findings of the study overall: At around two months after transplant, the alpha-beta T cells were reportedly derived from several hundred expanded clones that came from non-depleted graft cells. Surviving thymic progenitors and recipient T cells were the source of high TCRbeta diversity at day 60 in some patients.

The sample consisted of PBMCs, mostly from graft donor cells, taken 360 days after TCRalphabeta/CD19-depleted stem cell transplant. The V and J genes are TRBV29-1 and TRBJ2-7; D remains unclear. The receptor was derived from a male patient younger than 18 who had a stem cell transplant for acute myeloid leukemia, so the T cells may come from the graft donor. The CDR3 sequence: CSVDSDYEQYF. CDR3 coding DNA: TGCAGCGTTGATTCTGATTACGAGCAGTACTTC.